The 9 T cell receptor beta chains below come from one sample, sequenced in a study of blood T cell repertoires in COVID-19. Some clones are missing from TCRdb's copy, which holds only in-frame ones; the method was immunoSEQ multiplex PCR. In the table there are some 200,000 clones, roughly 77% of which are singletons. The sequenced sample was PBMCs or T cells enriched from blood (not recorded which). Every receptor here comes from a man between 35 and 55 years old who had recovered from COVID-19.

This sequence joins TRBV5-1 and TRBJ1-2, with TRBD1 as a possible D gene (5 bases). V was shortened by 2 bases and J by 8 bases, with 16 bases between the two germline ends. This CDR3 comprises 14 residues. Germline-derived CDR1 and CDR2 are SGHRS and YFSETQ. DNA for the CDR3: TGCGCCAGCAGCTTAGGATTGGAGGGGCGGGGCTACACCTTC. Translated: CASSLGLEGRGYTF.

This rearrangement joins TRBV7-6 to TRBJ2-2; 7 bases agree with TRBD1. The germline V gene encodes CDR1 SGHVS and CDR2 FNYEAQ. V lost 0 bases to trimming and J lost 3 bases; unmatched junction nucleotides: 10. The CDR3 runs 18 residues. The CDR3 loop reads CASSLAVPGGTDTGELFF. CDR3 nucleotides: TGTGCCAGCAGCTTAGCGGTCCCAGGGGGTACGGACACCGGGGAGCTGTTTTTT.

J is TRBJ2-7 and V is TRBV21-1; TRBD1 reflects the table's D call only, with no check against the DNA. TRBV21-1 is a pseudogene segment. CDR3 length: 18 residues. CDR3 sequence reads: CASSKACVARGKVYEQYF. CDR3 DNA: TGTGCCAGCAGCAAAGCGTGCGTAGCAAGGGGTAAGGTCTACGAGCAGTACTTC.

V is TRBV18 and J is TRBJ2-7, with 10 bases lining up with TRBD2. This CDR3 contains 15 residues. Per germline, CDR1 KGHSH and CDR2 LQKENI. The V gene end was trimmed by 1 base and the J gene end by 6 bases; junction bases not matched to a gene: 6. DNA for the CDR3: TGTGCCAGCTCACCACGGAGCGGGAGGGGGCCCGAGCAGTACTTC. It specifies CASSPRSGRGPEQYF.

This sequence joins TRBV7-2 and TRBJ2-1; 16 positions match TRBD2. V gave up 6 bases and J gave up 9 bases; unmatched junction bases: 8. Germline lookup yields CDR1 SGHTA and CDR2 FQGNSA. The CDR3 length is 16 residues. CDR3 sequence: CASRPGLAGGRGEQFF. The DNA for the CDR3 is TGTGCCAGCAGGCCGGGACTAGCGGGGGGGCGTGGTGAGCAGTTCTTC. Drawing the rest from reference TRBV7-2 and TRBJ2-1, the complete variable domain is GAGVSQSPSNKVTEKGKDVELRCDPISGHTALYWYRQSLGQGLEFLIYFQGNSAPDKSGLPSDRFSAERTGGSVSTLTIQRTQQEDSAVYLCASRPGLAGGRGEQFFGPGTRLTVL.

The V gene is TRBV19, the J gene TRBJ1-2; D may be TRBD1 (6 bases). Trimming left V 7 bases short and J 5 bases short, with 20 bases between. The length of the CDR3 is 15 residues. CDR1 and CDR2 from the germline V gene are LNHDA and SQIVND (reference sequence). CDR3 residues: CASIPQGTAAYGYTF. CDR3 DNA: TGTGCCAGTATCCCCCAGGGGACCGCCGCTTATGGCTACACCTTC.

There are many counts of this clone. This chain connects TRBV5-1 to TRBJ2-1, with 7 bases fitting TRBD1. Germline CDR1 reads SGHRS; CDR2 reads YFSETQ. The CDR3 spans 13 residues. V lost 4 bases to trimming and J lost 4 bases; unmatched junction nucleotides: 2. CDR3 in amino acids: CASSVQGYNEQFF. The CDR3 nucleotides are TGCGCCAGCAGCGTACAGGGGTACAATGAGCAGTTCTTC.

The V call is TRBV15, the J call TRBJ1-3, with 11 bases fitting TRBD1. J was trimmed by 9 bases and V by 0 bases; bases with no gene match: 10. The CDR3 loop spans 17 amino acids. CDR1 is LNHNV, CDR2 YYDKDF, per germline (reference sequence). The CDR3 DNA reads TGTGCCACCAGCAGAGATTTTTTCCGGGACAGGGGGGTCACCATATATTTT. As protein: CATSRDFFRDRGVTIYF.

This chain uses TRBV12-3 or TRBV12-4 with TRBJ1-1, with 7 nucleotides matching TRBD1. The V and J ends lost 5 bases and 9 bases, in that order; junction bases with no gene match: 6. The CDR3 consists of 12 residues. This CDR3 reads CASSPGTAQAFF. CDR3 bases: TGTGCCAGCAGTCCCGGGACAGCCCAAGCTTTCTTT.